This T cell receptor (beta chain) was identified during a study of blood T cell repertoires in COVID-19. In the study overall: The cDNA or gDNA used as material had been derived from T cells, B-cell-depleted T cells, or PBMCs.

V was cut by 5 bases and J by 8 bases, with 15 bases left in between. The CDR3 extends over 13 amino acids. Germline lookup yields CDR1 SGHTA and CDR2 FQGNSA. In the original processing: Cell counts per sample came from amplifying reference gene primers. Produced via immunoSEQ multiplex PCR; TCRdb's table is partial and in-frame only. That table gives V, J and clone size, and the DNA gave D and trimming. Of 200,000 or so clones listed, more than 65% were seen once; the top ten hold roughly 7%. This clonotype was sampled from a man aged 35 to 55 who had recovered from COVID-19. The V gene is TRBV7-2, the J gene TRBJ1-2; no clear D gene. Sequenced sample: PBMCs or T cells enriched from blood (not recorded which). The CDR3 nucleotides are TGTGCCAGCAGCCTGGGCCCCTCGAGAGGCTACACCTTC. Translation: CASSLGPSRGYTF.